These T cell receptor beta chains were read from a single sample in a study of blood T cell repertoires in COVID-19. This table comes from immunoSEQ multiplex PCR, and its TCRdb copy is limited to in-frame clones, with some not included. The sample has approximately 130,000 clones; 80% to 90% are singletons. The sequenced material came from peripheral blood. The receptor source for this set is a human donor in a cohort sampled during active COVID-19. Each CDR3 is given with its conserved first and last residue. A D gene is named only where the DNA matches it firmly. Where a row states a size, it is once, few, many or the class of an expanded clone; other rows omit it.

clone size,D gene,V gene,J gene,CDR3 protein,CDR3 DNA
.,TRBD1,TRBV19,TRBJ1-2,CASGGQGNYYGYTF,TGTGCCAGTGGAGGACAGGGGAATTACTATGGCTACACCTTC
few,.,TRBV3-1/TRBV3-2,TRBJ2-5,CASSTSGQETQYF,TGTGCCAGCAGCACCAGTGGCCAAGAGACCCAGTACTTC
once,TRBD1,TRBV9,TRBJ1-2,CASSVAGGTGGYTF,TGTGCCAGCAGCGTAGCTGGTGGGACAGGCGGCTACACCTTC
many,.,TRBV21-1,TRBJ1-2,CASSGSDRLKYGYTF,TGTGCCAGCAGCGGAAGTGACAGGTTAAAGTATGGCTACACCTTC
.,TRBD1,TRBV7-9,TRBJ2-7,CASSHRGAYEQYF,TGTGCCAGCAGCCACAGGGGCGCCTACGAGCAGTACTTC
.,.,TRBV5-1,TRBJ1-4,CASSGAGTNEKLFF,TGCGCCAGCAGCGGGGCGGGGACTAATGAAAAACTGTTTTTT
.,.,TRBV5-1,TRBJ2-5,CASSLTRGKETQYF,TGCGCCAGCAGCTTAACCAGGGGCAAAGAGACCCAGTACTTC
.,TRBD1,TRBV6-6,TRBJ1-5,CASSDRGGNQPQHF,TGTGCCAGCAGTGACAGGGGGGGCAATCAGCCCCAGCATTTT
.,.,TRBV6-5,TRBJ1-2,CASTPGSNYGYTF,TGTGCCAGCACGCCAGGGTCTAACTATGGCTACACCTTC
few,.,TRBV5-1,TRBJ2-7,CASSETGSYEQYF,TGCGCCAGCAGCGAAACAGGTTCCTACGAGCAGTACTTC
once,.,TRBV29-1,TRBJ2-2,CSVEDSRQATGELFF,TGCAGCGTTGAAGATTCTCGCCAGGCCACCGGGGAGCTGTTTTTT
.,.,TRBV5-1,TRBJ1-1,CASSLDPALVLTEAFF,TGCGCCAGCAGCTTGGACCCCGCTTTAGTCCTCACTGAAGCTTTCTTT
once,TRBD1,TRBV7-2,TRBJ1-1,CASRKNRGQNTEAFF,TGTGCCAGCAGAAAAAACAGGGGGCAGAACACTGAAGCTTTCTTT
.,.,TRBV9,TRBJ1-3,CASSSSQGTIYF,TGTGCCAGCAGCTCCTCACAGGGCACCATATATTTT
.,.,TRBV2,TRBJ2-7,CASSPNRGLDEQYF,TGTGCCAGCAGCCCGAACCGTGGACTCGACGAGCAGTACTTC
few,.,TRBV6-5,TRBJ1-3,CASRFGLTSGNTIYF,TGTGCCAGCAGATTCGGACTGACCTCTGGAAACACCATATATTTT
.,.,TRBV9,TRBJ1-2,CASSPRTVRYGYTF,TGTGCCAGCAGCCCTCGGACAGTCCGCTATGGCTACACCTTC
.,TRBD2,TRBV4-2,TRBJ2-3,CASSRGGTGGTDTQYF,TGTGCCAGCAGCCGCGGGGGGACGGGCGGCACAGATACGCAGTATTTT
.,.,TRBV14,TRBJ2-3,CASSQDHRGFTDTQYF,TGTGCCAGCAGCCAAGATCACCGGGGTTTCACAGATACGCAGTATTTT
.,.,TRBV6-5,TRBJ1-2,CASQENYGYTF,TGTGCCTCTCAGGAAAACTATGGCTACACCTTC
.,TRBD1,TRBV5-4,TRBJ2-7,CASSLAAGTAYEQYF,TGTGCCAGCAGCTTGGCCGCCGGGACAGCCTACGAGCAGTACTTC
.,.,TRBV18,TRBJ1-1,CASSPKSDTEAFF,TGTGCCAGCTCACCGAAGAGTGACACTGAAGCTTTCTTT
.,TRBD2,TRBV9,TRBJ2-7,CASRERLAETYEQYF,TGTGCCAGCAGGGAAAGACTAGCGGAAACCTACGAGCAGTACTTC
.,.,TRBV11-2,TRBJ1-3,CASSSRAFSVNTIYF,TGTGCCAGCAGCTCAAGAGCTTTTAGTGTAAACACCATATATTTT
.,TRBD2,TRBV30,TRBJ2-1,CAWSGLGGGAYNEQFF,TGTGCCTGGAGTGGTTTGGGCGGGGGGGCGTACAATGAGCAGTTCTTC
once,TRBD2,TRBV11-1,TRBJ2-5,CASSFSGGELETQYF,TGTGCCAGCAGCTTTAGCGGGGGGGAATTAGAGACCCAGTACTTC
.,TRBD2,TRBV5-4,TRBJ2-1,CASSHSGPDYNEQFF,TGTGCCAGCAGTCATAGCGGGCCCGACTACAATGAGCAGTTCTTC
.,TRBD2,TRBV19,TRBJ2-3,CASSPRGLAGLTDTQYF,TGTGCCAGTAGTCCCCGGGGACTAGCGGGCCTAACAGATACGCAGTATTTT
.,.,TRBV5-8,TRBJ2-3,CASNWPGFGKNTQYF,TGTGCCAGCAACTGGCCGGGGTTTGGGAAAAATACGCAGTATTTT
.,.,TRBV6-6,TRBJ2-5,CASSYHREGETQYF,TGTGCCAGCAGTTATCACAGGGAGGGAGAGACCCAGTACTTC
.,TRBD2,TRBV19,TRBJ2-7,CASRRSPGGVAGEQYF,TGTGCCAGTAGAAGAAGCCCCGGGGGGGTCGCTGGCGAGCAGTACTTC
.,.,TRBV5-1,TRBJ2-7,CASSLGQRTYEQYF,TGCGCCAGCAGCTTGGGACAGCGCACCTACGAGCAGTACTTC
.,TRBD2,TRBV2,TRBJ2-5,CASSPGTSDQETQYF,TGTGCCAGCAGCCCCGGGACTAGCGATCAAGAGACCCAGTACTTC
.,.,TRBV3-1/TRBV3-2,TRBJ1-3,CASSQERAIYF,TGTGCCAGCAGCCAAGAGAGGGCCATATATTTT
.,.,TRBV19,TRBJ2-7,CASSPGSSYEQYF,TGTGCCAGTAGTCCGGGGAGCTCCTACGAGCAGTACTTC
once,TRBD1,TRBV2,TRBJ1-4,CASKTGTGVNEKLFF,TGTGCCAGCAAGACGGGGACAGGGGTTAATGAAAAACTGTTTTTT
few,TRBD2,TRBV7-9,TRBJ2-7,CASSPQRLAEAYEQYF,TGTGCCAGCAGCCCCCAGAGGCTAGCGGAGGCCTACGAGCAGTACTTC
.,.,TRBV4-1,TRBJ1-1,CASSQEGGVTEAFF,TGCGCCAGCAGCCAAGAGGGGGGAGTCACTGAAGCTTTCTTT
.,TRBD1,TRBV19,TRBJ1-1,CASSIVQGASEAFF,TGTGCCAGTAGTATTGTACAGGGGGCTTCAGAAGCTTTCTTT
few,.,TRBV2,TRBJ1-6,CASSGGLVSPLHF,TGTGCCAGCAGTGGAGGACTTGTTTCCCCCCTCCACTTT